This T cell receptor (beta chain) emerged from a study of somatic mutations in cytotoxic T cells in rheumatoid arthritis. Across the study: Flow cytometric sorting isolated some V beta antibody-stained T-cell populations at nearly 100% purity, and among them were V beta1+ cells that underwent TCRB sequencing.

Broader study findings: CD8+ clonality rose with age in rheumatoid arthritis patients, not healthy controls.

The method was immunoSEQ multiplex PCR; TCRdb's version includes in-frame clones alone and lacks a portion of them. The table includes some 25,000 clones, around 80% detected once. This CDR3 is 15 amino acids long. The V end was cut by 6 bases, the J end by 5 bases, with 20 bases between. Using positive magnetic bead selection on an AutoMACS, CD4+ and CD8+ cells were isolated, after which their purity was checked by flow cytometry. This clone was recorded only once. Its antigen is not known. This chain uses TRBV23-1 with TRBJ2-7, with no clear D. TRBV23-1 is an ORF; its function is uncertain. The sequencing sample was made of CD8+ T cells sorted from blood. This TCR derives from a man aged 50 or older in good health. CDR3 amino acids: CASRQISPEVNEQYF. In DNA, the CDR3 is TGCGCCAGCAGACAAATTTCTCCCGAAGTTAACGAGCAGTACTTC.